This T cell receptor (beta chain) was identified in a study of blood T cell repertoires in COVID-19. In the study overall: Sites in the United States, Italy and Spain provided acute and convalescent COVID-19 samples.

J lost 5 bases, V lost 3 bases, and 5 bases had no gene match. The CDR3 spans 15 residues. Germline V gene data show CDR1 as LNHDA and CDR2 as SQIVND (reference sequence). The repertoire was sequenced with immunoSEQ multiplex PCR; TCRdb's copy has only in-frame clones and lacks some. The table shows a few hundred thousand clones, with approximately 90% occurring only once. Individuals drawn from 24 US areas were roughly 18 to 100 years old. Either two negative PCRs, clearance, or symptom resolution qualified Cohort 3 donors as recovered. Sequencing was done on a sample of PBMCs or T cells enriched from blood (not recorded which). The receptor was isolated from a man younger than 35 who had recovered from COVID-19. This chain joins TRBV19 and TRBJ2-5; 11 positions agree with TRBD2. The CDR3 sequence is CASSIASGGLETQYF. The CDR3 DNA reads as TGTGCCAGTAGTATCGCTAGCGGGGGGTTGGAGACCCAGTACTTC.